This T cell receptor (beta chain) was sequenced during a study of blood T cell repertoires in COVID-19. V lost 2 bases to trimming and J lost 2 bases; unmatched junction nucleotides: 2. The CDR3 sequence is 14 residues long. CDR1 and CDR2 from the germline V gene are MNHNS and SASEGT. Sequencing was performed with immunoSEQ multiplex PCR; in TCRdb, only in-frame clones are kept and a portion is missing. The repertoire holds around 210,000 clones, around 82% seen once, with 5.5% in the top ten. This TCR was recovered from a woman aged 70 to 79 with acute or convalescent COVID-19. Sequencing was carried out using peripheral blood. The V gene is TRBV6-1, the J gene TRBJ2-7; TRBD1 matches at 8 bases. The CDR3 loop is CASSEYRGAYEQYF. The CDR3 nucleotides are TGTGCCAGCAGTGAATACAGGGGGGCCTACGAGCAGTACTTC.